The text below deals with one TCR beta chain. Its antigen is unidentified. CDR1 and CDR2 from the germline V gene are PRHDT and FYEKMQ (reference sequence). V was pared by 0 bases and J by 2 bases, with 7 bases between. This CDR3 has 14 residues. This sample stems from a study of CD8+CD57+ T cells in acquired aplastic anemia. The template used for profiling TCR beta VDJ and CDR3 was genomic DNA. TCRdb ran MiXCR on the reads and lists one entry per CDR3 protein. Of over 150,000 distinct CDR3 sequences listed, approximately 52% are singletons. Study results and limitations: Patients showed no significant difference from controls in CD8+ Simpson's diversity.

The gene calls are TRBV13 and TRBJ1-2; D remains unclear. The sequenced material came from sorted CD4+, CD8+, or CD8+CD57+ T cells (not recorded which) from PBMCs. This receptor was taken from a human donor in good health, serving as a control. The CDR3, as DNA: TGTGCCAGCAGCTTAGGCGCTCCCAACTATGGCTACACCTTC. Its translation is CASSLGAPNYGYTF.